One T cell receptor (beta chain) is described in this entry. Primers: 60 Vbeta forward and 13 Jbeta reverse. TCRdb's copy holds only in-frame clones and misses some; the assay was immunoSEQ multiplex PCR. This table holds 150,000 to 200,000 clones, approximately 80% found once. This record belongs to a study of cytomegalovirus exposure and HLA in healthy donors. The CDR3 consists of 12 residues. The germline V gene has CDR1 SGHRS and CDR2 YFSETQ. Trimming removed 3 bases at V and 5 bases at J, with 6 bases between. The sample consisted of PBMCs. The chain couples TRBV5-1 to TRBJ2-1; no firm D call. The receptor comes from a woman aged 50 to 65 in good health and CMV-seropositive. CDR3 loop: CASSWQNNEQFF. CDR3 nucleotide sequence: TGCGCCAGCAGCTGGCAGAACAATGAGCAGTTCTTC. The whole variable domain, filled in from reference TRBV5-1 and TRBJ2-1, reads KAGVTQTPRYLIKTRGQQVTLSCSPISGHRSVSWYQQTPGQGLQFLFEYFSETQRNKGNFPGRFSGRQFSNSRSEMNVSTLELGDSALYLCASSWQNNEQFFGPGTRLTVL.